These 5 T cell receptor beta chains were all obtained from the same sample, sequenced in a study of cytomegalovirus exposure and HLA in healthy donors. 60 Vbeta and 13 Jbeta primers were used in PCR. Sequencing was performed with immunoSEQ multiplex PCR; in TCRdb, only in-frame clones are kept and a portion is missing. The sample includes 60,000 to 75,000 clones, under 85% of them seen just once. Material for sequencing was PBMCs. The origin of the receptors is a woman aged 55-69 years in good health and CMV-seropositive.

J is TRBJ2-1 and V is TRBV6-5; D possibly corresponds to TRBD1 (5 bases). With 6 bases removed from V and 3 bases from J, the gap between germline ends came to 15 bases. The CDR3 extends over 15 amino acids. The germline V gene has CDR1 MNHEY and CDR2 SVGAGI. The CDR3 here is CASSSRDLLYNEQFF. CDR3 in DNA: TGTGCCAGCAGCTCCAGGGATTTGCTCTACAATGAGCAGTTCTTC.

This chain joins TRBV7-2 and TRBJ1-6; 8 bases agree with TRBD1. Unmatched junction bases numbered 13, after V lost 7 bases and J lost 14 bases. The CDR3 is made up of 14 amino acids. Germline loops: CDR1 SGHTA, CDR2 FQGNSA. The CDR3 region is CASTPGTGRRTLHF. As DNA, the CDR3 is TGTGCCAGCACCCCCGGGACAGGAAGGCGGACCCTCCACTTT.

The chain is built from TRBV5-4 and TRBJ2-2; TRBD2 aligns across 8 bases. The CDR3 sequence is 16 residues long. V was pared by 3 bases and J by 5 bases, with 9 bases of the junction left unmatched. Germline CDR1 and CDR2: SGHNT and YYREEE (reference sequence). The CDR3 DNA sequence: TGTGCCAGCAGCTCAAGGACGGGGGGGTTGACCGGGGAGCTGTTTTTT. This sequence encodes CASSSRTGGLTGELFF. Full variable domain (outside the CDR3, taken from reference TRBV5-4 and TRBJ2-2): ETGVTQSPTHLIKTRGQQVTLRCSSQSGHNTVSWYQQALGQGPQFIFQYYREEENGRGNFPPRFSGLQFPNYSSELNVNALELDDSALYLCASSSRTGGLTGELFFGEGSRLTVL.

This clone was counted a few times. This rearrangement joins TRBV5-5 to TRBJ1-5; TRBD1 might be the D (6 bases). The ends were cut back, 4 bases at V and 0 bases at J, with 11 bases in the middle. The germline V gene has CDR1 SGHKS and CDR2 YYEKEE (reference sequence). This CDR3 contains 15 residues. The CDR3, as DNA: TGTGCCAGCAGCCCCCAGGGGACTAGCAATCAGCCCCAGCATTTT. Its translation is CASSPQGTSNQPQHF.

The chain combines TRBV5-1 with TRBJ2-5, with D maybe TRBD2 (7 bases). V lost 0 bases to trimming and J lost 5 bases, with 11 bases between them. Germline CDR1 reads SGHRS; CDR2 reads YFSETQ. This CDR3 is built from 14 residues. CDR3 protein: CASSLAGGRETQYF. CDR3 nucleotides: TGCGCCAGCAGCTTGGCCGGGGGGCGGGAGACCCAGTACTTC.